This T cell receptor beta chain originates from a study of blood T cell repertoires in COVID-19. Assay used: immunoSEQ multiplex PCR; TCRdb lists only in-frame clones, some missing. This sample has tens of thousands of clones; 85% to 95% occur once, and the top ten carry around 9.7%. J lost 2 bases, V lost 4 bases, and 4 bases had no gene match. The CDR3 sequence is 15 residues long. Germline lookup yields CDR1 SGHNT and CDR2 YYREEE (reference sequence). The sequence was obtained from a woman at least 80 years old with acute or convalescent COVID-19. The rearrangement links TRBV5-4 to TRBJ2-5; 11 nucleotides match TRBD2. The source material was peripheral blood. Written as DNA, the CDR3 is TGTGCCAGCAGCCGTAGGACTAGCGGGCAAGAGACCCAGTACTTC. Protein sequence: CASSRRTSGQETQYF.